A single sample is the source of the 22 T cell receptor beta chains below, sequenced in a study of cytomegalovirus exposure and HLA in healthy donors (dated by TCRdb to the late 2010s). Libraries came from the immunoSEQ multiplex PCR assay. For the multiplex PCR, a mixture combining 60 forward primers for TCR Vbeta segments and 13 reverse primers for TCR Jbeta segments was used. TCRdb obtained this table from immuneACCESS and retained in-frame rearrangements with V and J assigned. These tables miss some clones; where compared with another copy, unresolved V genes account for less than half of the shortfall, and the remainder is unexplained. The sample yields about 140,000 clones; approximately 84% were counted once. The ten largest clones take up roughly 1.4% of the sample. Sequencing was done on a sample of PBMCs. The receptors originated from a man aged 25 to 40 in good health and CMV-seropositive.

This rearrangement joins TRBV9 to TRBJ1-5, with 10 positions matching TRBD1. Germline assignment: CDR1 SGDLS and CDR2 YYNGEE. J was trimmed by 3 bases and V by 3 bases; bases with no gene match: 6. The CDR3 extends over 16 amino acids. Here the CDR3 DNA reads TGTGCCAGCAGCGAGGGGACAGGGGTGAACAATCAGCCCCAGCATTTT. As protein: CASSEGTGVNNQPQHF. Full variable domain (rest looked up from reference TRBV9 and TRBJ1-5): DSGVTQTPKHLITATGQRVTLRCSPRSGDLSVYWYQQSLDQGLQFLIQYYNGEERAKGNILERFSAQQFPDLHSELNLSSLELGDSALYFCASSEGTGVNNQPQHFGDGTRLSIL.

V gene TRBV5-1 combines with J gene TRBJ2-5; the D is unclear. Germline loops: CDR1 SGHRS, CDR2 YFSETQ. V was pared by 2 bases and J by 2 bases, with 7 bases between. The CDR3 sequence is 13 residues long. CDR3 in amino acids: CASSFLSQETQYF. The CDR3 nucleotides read TGCGCCAGCAGCTTCCTTTCTCAAGAGACCCAGTACTTC.

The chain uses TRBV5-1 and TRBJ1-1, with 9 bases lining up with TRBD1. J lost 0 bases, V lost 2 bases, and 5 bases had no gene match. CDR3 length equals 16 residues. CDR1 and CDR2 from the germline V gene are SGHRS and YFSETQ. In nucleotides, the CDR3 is TGCGCCAGCAGCTTAACGGGACAGGGACTGAACACTGAAGCTTTCTTT. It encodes CASSLTGQGLNTEAFF.

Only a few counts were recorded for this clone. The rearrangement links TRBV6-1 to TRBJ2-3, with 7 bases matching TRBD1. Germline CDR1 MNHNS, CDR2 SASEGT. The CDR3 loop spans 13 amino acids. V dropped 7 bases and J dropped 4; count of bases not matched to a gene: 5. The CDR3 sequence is CASNRQGPDTQYF. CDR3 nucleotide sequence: TGTGCCAGCAACCGACAGGGTCCAGATACGCAGTATTTT.

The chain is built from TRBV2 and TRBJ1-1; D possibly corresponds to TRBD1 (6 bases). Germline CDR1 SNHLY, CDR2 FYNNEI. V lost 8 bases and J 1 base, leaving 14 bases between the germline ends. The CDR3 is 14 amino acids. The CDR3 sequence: CASSWTAPNTEAFF. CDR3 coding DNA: TGTGCCAGCTCCTGGACAGCCCCGAACACTGAAGCTTTCTTT.

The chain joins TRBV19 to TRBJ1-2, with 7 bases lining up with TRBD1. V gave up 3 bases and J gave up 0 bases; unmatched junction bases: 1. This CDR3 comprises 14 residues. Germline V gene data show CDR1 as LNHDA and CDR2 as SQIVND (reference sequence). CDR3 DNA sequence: TGTGCCAGTAGTATCGGGACAGCTAACTATGGCTACACCTTC. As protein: CASSIGTANYGYTF. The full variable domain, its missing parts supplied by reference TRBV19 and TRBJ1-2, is DGGITQSPKYLFRKEGQNVTLSCEQNLNHDAMYWYRQDPGQGLRLIYYSQIVNDFQKGDIAEGYSVSREKKESFPLTVTSAQKNPTAFYLCASSIGTANYGYTFGSGTRLTVV.

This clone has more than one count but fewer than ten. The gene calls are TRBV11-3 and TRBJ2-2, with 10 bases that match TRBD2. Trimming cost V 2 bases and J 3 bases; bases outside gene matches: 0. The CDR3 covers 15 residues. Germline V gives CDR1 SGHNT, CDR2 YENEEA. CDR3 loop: CASSLSGGDTGELFF. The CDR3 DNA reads TGTGCCAGCAGCTTAAGCGGGGGGGACACCGGGGAGCTGTTTTTT.

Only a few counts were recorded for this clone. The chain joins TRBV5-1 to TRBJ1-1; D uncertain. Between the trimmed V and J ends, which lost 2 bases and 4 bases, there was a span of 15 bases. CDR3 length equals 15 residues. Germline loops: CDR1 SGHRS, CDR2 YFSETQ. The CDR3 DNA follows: TGCGCCAGCAGCTTCCGAGCAGGCGAGGGCACTGAAGCTTTCTTT. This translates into CASSFRAGEGTEAFF.

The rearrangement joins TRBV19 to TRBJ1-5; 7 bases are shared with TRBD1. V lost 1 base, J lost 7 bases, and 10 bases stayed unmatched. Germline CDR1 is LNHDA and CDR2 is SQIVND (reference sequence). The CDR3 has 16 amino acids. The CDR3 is CASSIVAQGIYQPQHF. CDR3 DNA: TGTGCCAGTAGTATAGTAGCACAGGGGATATACCAGCCCCAGCATTTT.

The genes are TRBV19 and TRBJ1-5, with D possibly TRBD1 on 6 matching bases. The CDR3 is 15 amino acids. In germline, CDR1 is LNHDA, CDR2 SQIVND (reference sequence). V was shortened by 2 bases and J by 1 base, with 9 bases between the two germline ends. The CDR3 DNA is TGTGCCAGTAGTATAACAGGGAGAAGCAATCAGCCCCAGCATTTT. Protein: CASSITGRSNQPQHF.

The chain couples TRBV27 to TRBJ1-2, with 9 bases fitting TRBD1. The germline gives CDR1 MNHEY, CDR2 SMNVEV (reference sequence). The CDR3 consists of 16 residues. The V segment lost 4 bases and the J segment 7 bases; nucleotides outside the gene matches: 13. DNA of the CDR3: TGTGCCAGCAGTTCCTATCCCGGGACAGGGACTGGTGGCTACACCTTC. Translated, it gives CASSSYPGTGTGGYTF.

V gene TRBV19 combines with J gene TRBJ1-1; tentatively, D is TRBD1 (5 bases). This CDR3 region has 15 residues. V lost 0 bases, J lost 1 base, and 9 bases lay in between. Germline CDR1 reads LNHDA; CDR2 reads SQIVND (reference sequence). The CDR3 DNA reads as TGTGCCAGTAGTATAGATTGGGACTGGAACACTGAAGCTTTCTTT. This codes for CASSIDWDWNTEAFF.

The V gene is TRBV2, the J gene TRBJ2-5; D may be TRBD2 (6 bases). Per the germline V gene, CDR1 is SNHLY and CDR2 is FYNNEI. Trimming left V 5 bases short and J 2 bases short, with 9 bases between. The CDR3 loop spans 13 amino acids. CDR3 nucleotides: TGTGCCAGCAGTCTTAGCGGACAAGAGACCCAGTACTTC. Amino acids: CASSLSGQETQYF.

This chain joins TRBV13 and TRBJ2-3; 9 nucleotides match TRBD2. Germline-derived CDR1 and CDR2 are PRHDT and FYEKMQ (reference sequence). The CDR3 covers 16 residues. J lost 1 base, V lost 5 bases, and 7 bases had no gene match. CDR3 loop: CASSVAGGPGTDTQYF. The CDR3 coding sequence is TGTGCCAGCAGCGTGGCGGGAGGGCCTGGCACAGATACGCAGTATTTT.

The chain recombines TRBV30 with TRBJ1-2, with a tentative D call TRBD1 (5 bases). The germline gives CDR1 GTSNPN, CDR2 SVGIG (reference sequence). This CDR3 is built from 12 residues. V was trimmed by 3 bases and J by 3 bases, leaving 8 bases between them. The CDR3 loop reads CAWRGGDYGYTF. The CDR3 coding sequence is TGTGCCTGGAGAGGAGGGGACTATGGCTACACCTTC.

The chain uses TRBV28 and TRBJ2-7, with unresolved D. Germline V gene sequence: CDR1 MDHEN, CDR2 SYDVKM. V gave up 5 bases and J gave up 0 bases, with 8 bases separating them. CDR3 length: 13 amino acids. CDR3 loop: CASSLRVSYEQYF. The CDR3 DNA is TGTGCCAGCAGTCTACGCGTCTCCTACGAGCAGTACTTC.

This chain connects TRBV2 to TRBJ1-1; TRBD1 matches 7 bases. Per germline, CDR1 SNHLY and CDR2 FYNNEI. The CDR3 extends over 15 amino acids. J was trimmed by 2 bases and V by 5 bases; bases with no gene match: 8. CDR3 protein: CASSQTGTANTEAFF. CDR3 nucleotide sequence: TGTGCCAGCAGTCAGACCGGGACAGCCAACACTGAAGCTTTCTTT.

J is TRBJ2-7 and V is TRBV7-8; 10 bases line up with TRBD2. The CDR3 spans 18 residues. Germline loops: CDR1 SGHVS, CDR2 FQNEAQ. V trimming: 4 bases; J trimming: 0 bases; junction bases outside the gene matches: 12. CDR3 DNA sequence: TGTGCCAGCAGCTCACTGATCCCCGCTAGCGGGAGCTCCTACGAGCAGTACTTC. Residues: CASSSLIPASGSSYEQYF.

CDR3 loop: CASSPPGAEKQYF. The CDR3 DNA is TGTGCCAGCTCACCACCGGGGGCAGAAAAGCAGTACTTC. The chain has TRBV18 and TRBJ2-7; D may be TRBD1 (6 bases). Between the trimmed V and J ends, which lost 0 bases and 8 bases, there was a span of 11 bases. Germline lookup yields CDR1 KGHSH and CDR2 LQKENI. The CDR3 consists of 13 residues.

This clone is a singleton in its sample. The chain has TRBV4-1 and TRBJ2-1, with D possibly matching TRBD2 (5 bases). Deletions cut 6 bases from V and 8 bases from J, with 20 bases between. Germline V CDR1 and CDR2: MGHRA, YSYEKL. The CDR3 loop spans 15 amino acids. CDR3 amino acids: CASSFPSTGIDEQFF. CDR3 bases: TGCGCCAGCAGTTTCCCCTCGACCGGGATCGATGAGCAGTTCTTC.

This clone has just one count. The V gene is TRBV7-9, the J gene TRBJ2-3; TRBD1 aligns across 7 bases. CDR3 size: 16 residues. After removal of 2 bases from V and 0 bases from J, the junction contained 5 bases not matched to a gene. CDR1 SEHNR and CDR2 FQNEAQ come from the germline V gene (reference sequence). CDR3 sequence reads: CASSLFRTGSTDTQYF. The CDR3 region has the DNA TGTGCCAGCAGCTTATTCCGGACAGGAAGCACAGATACGCAGTATTTT.

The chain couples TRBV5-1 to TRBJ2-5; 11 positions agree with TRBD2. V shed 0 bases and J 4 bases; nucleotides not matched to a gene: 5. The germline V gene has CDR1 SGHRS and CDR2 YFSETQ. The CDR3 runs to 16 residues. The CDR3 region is CASSLASLAGGETQYF. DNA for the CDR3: TGCGCCAGCAGCTTGGCCAGCCTAGCGGGAGGAGAGACCCAGTACTTC.